Listed below are T cell receptor beta chains from one sample, sequenced in a study of cytomegalovirus exposure and HLA in healthy donors. The method was immunoSEQ multiplex PCR; TCRdb's version includes in-frame clones alone and lacks a portion of them. The sample yields some 150,000 clones, roughly 80% seen once. The specimen sequenced was PBMCs. All receptors derive from a human donor in good health. CDR3s include the opening cysteine and the closing phenylalanine or tryptophan. The D gene is left open where the match is weak. Only some rows state a clone size, as once, few, many or a class for expanded clones.

abundance: NA
len: 19
j_gene: TRBJ2-3
v_gene: TRBV5-5
d_gene: TRBD2
CDR3nt: TGTGCCAGCAGCTTACCTCCACCTACTAGCGGGGGGAGCACAGATACGCAGTATTTT
CDR3aa: CASSLPPPTSGGSTDTQYF

abundance: NA
len: 12
j_gene: TRBJ1-2
v_gene: TRBV7-9
d_gene: TRBD1
CDR3nt: TGTTCCAGCAGCTCACAGGGGGAGGGCTACACCTTC
CDR3aa: CSSSSQGEGYTF

abundance: NA
len: 11
j_gene: TRBJ2-7
v_gene: TRBV20-1
d_gene: TRBD1
CDR3nt: TGCAGTGCAGACAGGGTTGGCGAGCAGTACTTC
CDR3aa: CSADRVGEQYF

abundance: few
len: 15
j_gene: TRBJ1-1
v_gene: TRBV7-9
d_gene: NA
CDR3nt: TGTGCCAGCAGCTTAGTCAGGGTCGAGAACACTGAAGCTTTCTTT
CDR3aa: CASSLVRVENTEAFF

abundance: NA
len: 16
j_gene: TRBJ2-1
v_gene: TRBV6-5
d_gene: TRBD2
CDR3nt: TGTGCCAGCAGTTACCCGCCTAGCGGGACAGACAATGAGCAGTTCTTC
CDR3aa: CASSYPPSGTDNEQFF

abundance: NA
len: 15
j_gene: TRBJ2-1
v_gene: TRBV27
d_gene: TRBD2
CDR3nt: TGTGCCAGCAGTTTGCGGGGGGCAGCTCAGGATGAGCAGTTCTTC
CDR3aa: CASSLRGAAQDEQFF

abundance: NA
len: 15
j_gene: TRBJ1-1
v_gene: TRBV2
d_gene: NA
CDR3nt: TGTGCCAGCAGTGAACGATCAGGGTCCATCACTGAAGCTTTCTTT
CDR3aa: CASSERSGSITEAFF

abundance: once
len: 16
j_gene: TRBJ1-4
v_gene: TRBV2
d_gene: TRBD1
CDR3nt: TGTGCCAGCAGTGAAGGATTCGTGCGACAGGGGGATAAACTGTTTTTT
CDR3aa: CASSEGFVRQGDKLFF

abundance: NA
len: 15
j_gene: TRBJ1-2
v_gene: TRBV28
d_gene: TRBD1
CDR3nt: TGTGCCAGCAGTTTCCAATTCGACAGGGGACGTGGCTACACCTTC
CDR3aa: CASSFQFDRGRGYTF

abundance: once
len: 16
j_gene: TRBJ1-1
v_gene: TRBV19
d_gene: TRBD1
CDR3nt: TGTGCCAGTAGTGTTACGACAGGGTCCCCCACCCACCAGGCTTTCTTT
CDR3aa: CASSVTTGSPTHQAFF

abundance: NA
len: 16
j_gene: TRBJ1-4
v_gene: TRBV2
d_gene: NA
CDR3nt: TGTGCCAGCAGCCTAACCTCGACAGGAGCTAATGAAAAACTGTTTTTT
CDR3aa: CASSLTSTGANEKLFF

abundance: NA
len: 17
j_gene: TRBJ2-3
v_gene: TRBV4-2
d_gene: TRBD2
CDR3nt: TGTGCCAGCAGCCCCTCCGGTCTAGCGGGAGGGCCTGGGACGCAGTATTTT
CDR3aa: CASSPSGLAGGPGTQYF

abundance: few
len: 10
j_gene: TRBJ2-3
v_gene: TRBV20-1
d_gene: NA
CDR3nt: TGCAGTGTAACGTGGGGGGCGCAGTATTTT
CDR3aa: CSVTWGAQYF

abundance: NA
len: 14
j_gene: TRBJ1-5
v_gene: TRBV28
d_gene: NA
CDR3nt: TGTGCCAGCAGGCAGCAAGGGGGCAATCAGCCCCAGCATTTT
CDR3aa: CASRQQGGNQPQHF

abundance: NA
len: 14
j_gene: TRBJ1-4
v_gene: TRBV6-5
d_gene: NA
CDR3nt: TGTGCCAGCAGACGGACAGCAACTAATGAAAAACTGTTTTTT
CDR3aa: CASRRTATNEKLFF

abundance: NA
len: 15
j_gene: TRBJ1-1
v_gene: TRBV7-8
d_gene: TRBD1
CDR3nt: TGTGCCAGCAGCTTTAGGACAGGGGATGGCACTGAAGCTTTCTTT
CDR3aa: CASSFRTGDGTEAFF

abundance: NA
len: 15
j_gene: TRBJ1-2
v_gene: TRBV5-4
d_gene: TRBD1
CDR3nt: TGTGCCAGCAGCCGTCAGACAGGGGTGATCTATGGCTACACCTTC
CDR3aa: CASSRQTGVIYGYTF

abundance: NA
len: 15
j_gene: TRBJ1-5
v_gene: TRBV28
d_gene: NA
CDR3nt: TGTGCCAGCAGTGTACGACAGGCAAGGGATCAGCCCCAGCATTTT
CDR3aa: CASSVRQARDQPQHF

abundance: few
len: 16
j_gene: TRBJ2-5
v_gene: TRBV7-2
d_gene: TRBD2
CDR3nt: TGTGCCAGCAGCTGGACTAGCGGGGGGGCGAGTGAGACCCAGTACTTC
CDR3aa: CASSWTSGGASETQYF

abundance: NA
len: 15
j_gene: TRBJ2-5
v_gene: TRBV7-2
d_gene: NA
CDR3nt: TGTGCCAGCAGCCCGATGGGCGGGGCCACGGGGACCCAGTACTTC
CDR3aa: CASSPMGGATGTQYF

abundance: once
len: 15
j_gene: TRBJ2-7
v_gene: TRBV5-6
d_gene: TRBD2
CDR3nt: TGTGCCAGCACCTTACCATCTAGCGGTACCTACGAGCAGTACTTC
CDR3aa: CASTLPSSGTYEQYF

abundance: NA
len: 14
j_gene: TRBJ2-1
v_gene: TRBV19
d_gene: NA
CDR3nt: TGTGCCAGCACCTGGAGGCTAGGAAACAATGAGCAGTTCTTC
CDR3aa: CASTWRLGNNEQFF